This TCR beta chain was recorded in a study of blood T cells in healthy people across ages. Study outcomes and limitations: Older age went with lower TCR beta diversity per million T cells, in a roughly linear way.

This clonotype turned up a few times. Its matching antigen is unknown. One junction end does not reproduce the germline sequence, and a read error may be involved. For the second PCR, which ran for roughly 7 to 11 cycles, a sample-barcoded 5' primer and a J-beta primer mix were used. A template-switch adaptor that had 12 random nucleotides put a tag on each cDNA molecule. Paired-end reads containing CDR3 totaled no fewer than 3 million for each sample. TCRdb reprocessed the 5' RACE reads via MiXCR and lists one record per CDR3 protein. Of around 900,000 distinct CDR3 sequences in the sample, roughly 51% were seen once. The clonotype originates from a woman aged 55 to 70 in good health. The sequenced sample consisted of blood.

The CDR3 DNA reads as TGCAGCTTCGGGGTGAGGGGGAGCACTGAGGCTTTCTTT. It codes for CSFGVRGSTEAFF. This sequence joins TRBV29-1 and TRBJ1-1; possibly TRBD1 for D (6 bases). The CDR3 has 13 amino acids. In germline, CDR1 is SQVTM, CDR2 ANQGSEA.